A single sample gave rise to the 5 T cell receptor beta chains below, sequenced in a study of blood T cell repertoires in COVID-19. Assay: immunoSEQ multiplex PCR; the TCRdb copy retains only in-frame clones and omits some. Of some 350,000 clones in the sample, around 80% were seen once. The sequenced material came from peripheral blood. Receptors originate from a man aged 25-45 years with active or convalescent COVID-19.

The rearrangement joins TRBV12-5 to TRBJ2-1; 7 bases align to TRBD2. The CDR3 runs 12 residues. Germline assignment: CDR1 LGHNT and CDR2 FRNRAP. V lost 6 bases and J lost 6; bases outside the gene matches: 2. CDR3 coding DNA: TGTGCTAGTGGCTCTAGCGGCAATGAGCAGTTCTTC. Translation: CASGSSGNEQFF.

The rearrangement links TRBV7-2 to TRBJ2-1; D gene ambiguous. The CDR3 extends over 14 amino acids. The germline CDR1 and CDR2 sequences are SGHTA and FQGNSA. Trimming removed 3 bases at V and 5 bases at J, with 11 bases between. Here the CDR3 DNA reads TGTGCCAGCAGCTTTATGGGTAGCCACAATGAGCAGTTCTTC. Translation: CASSFMGSHNEQFF.

The rearrangement uses TRBV24-1 and TRBJ2-7, with 7 bases identical to TRBD2. V trimming: 2 bases; J trimming: 12 bases; junction bases outside the gene matches: 9. Germline V CDR1 and CDR2: KGHDR, SFDVKD. The CDR3 contains 13 residues. CDR3 protein: CATSDSSWGGAYF. The CDR3 DNA sequence: TGTGCCACCAGTGATTCGTCGTGGGGGGGTGCGTACTTC.

The chain is built from TRBV14 and TRBJ1-1; tentative D call: TRBD1 (6 bases). V lost 4 bases and J 11 bases, leaving 17 bases between the germline ends. The CDR3 totals 13 residues. Germline CDR1 reads SGHDN; CDR2 reads FVKESK. The CDR3 sequence is CASSRSGGALAFF. The CDR3 DNA sequence: TGTGCCAGCAGCCGATCCGGGGGGGCCTTGGCTTTCTTT.

The chain uses TRBV4-2 and TRBJ2-5; TRBD2 matches at 8 bases. CDR1 and CDR2 from the germline V gene are LGHNA and YNFKEQ. The junction had 6 bases not matched to a gene; V was cut back by 6 bases and J by 0 bases. This CDR3 has 15 amino acids. The CDR3 here is CASSSGIPYQETQYF. Here the CDR3 DNA reads TGTGCCAGCAGTAGCGGGATACCTTACCAAGAGACCCAGTACTTC.